This TCR beta chain was identified during a study of cytomegalovirus exposure and HLA in healthy donors. As for the study in general: Findings of an earlier analysis included roughly 120 million unique TCR beta sequences from some 200 million T cells. Points from the study as a whole: Some public TCRs appeared in many individuals, while most sequences were rare. A later analysis found most CMV-associated TCR beta chains apparently HLA-restricted. There were several of the most significant clusters that appeared linked to common viral pathogens in a later analysis.

The V and J ends lost 0 bases and 6 bases respectively, with 12 bases between them. Looked up from germline, CDR1 is SGHNT and CDR2 is YYREEE (reference sequence). The CDR3 covers 14 residues. About this clone itself: Its specificity is not known.

Primers: 60 Vbeta forward and 13 Jbeta reverse. Profiled with immunoSEQ multiplex PCR; TCRdb holds only in-frame clones, not every one. The table records 60,000 to 80,000 clones, 60% to 65% of them present only once. This clonotype was sampled from a man aged 25 to 40 in good health and CMV-seronegative. The specimen sequenced was PBMCs. V and J are TRBV5-4 and TRBJ1-2; a possible D gene is TRBD1 (5 bases). In nucleotides, the CDR3 is TGTGCCAGCAGCTTGGCCCAGGGCAGGGATGGCTACACCTTC. Protein product: CASSLAQGRDGYTF.